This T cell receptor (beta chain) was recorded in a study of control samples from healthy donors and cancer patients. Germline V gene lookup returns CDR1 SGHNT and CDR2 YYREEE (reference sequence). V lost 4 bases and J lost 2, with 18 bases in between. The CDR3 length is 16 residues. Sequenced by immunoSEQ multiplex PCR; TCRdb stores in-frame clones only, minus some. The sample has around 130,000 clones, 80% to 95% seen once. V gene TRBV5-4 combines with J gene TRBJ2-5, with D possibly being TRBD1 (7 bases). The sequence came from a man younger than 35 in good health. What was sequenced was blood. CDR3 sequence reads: CASSGRWRGPQETQYF. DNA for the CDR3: TGTGCCAGCAGCGGGCGATGGAGGGGGCCTCAAGAGACCCAGTACTTC.